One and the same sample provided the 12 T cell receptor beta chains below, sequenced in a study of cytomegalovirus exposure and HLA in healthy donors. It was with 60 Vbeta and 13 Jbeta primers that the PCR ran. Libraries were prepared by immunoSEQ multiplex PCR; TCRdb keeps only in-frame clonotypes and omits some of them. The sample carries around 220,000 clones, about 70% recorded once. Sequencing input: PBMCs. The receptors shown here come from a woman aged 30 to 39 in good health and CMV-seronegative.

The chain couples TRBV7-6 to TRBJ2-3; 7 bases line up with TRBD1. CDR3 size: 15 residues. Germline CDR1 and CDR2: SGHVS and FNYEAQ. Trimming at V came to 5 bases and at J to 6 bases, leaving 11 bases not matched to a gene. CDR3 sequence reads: CASSLSTGPGDTQYF. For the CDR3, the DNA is TGTGCCAGCAGCCTCTCGACAGGGCCCGGGGATACGCAGTATTTT.

The CDR3 loop is CASSDLQGPQYF. CDR3 DNA sequence: TGTGCCAGCAGCGATTTACAGGGCCCGCAGTACTTC. V usage is TRBV4-2 and J usage is TRBJ2-7; D possibly corresponds to TRBD1 (6 bases). The CDR3 loop spans 12 amino acids. The germline CDR1 and CDR2 sequences are LGHNA and YNFKEQ. V was clipped by 5 bases and J by 9 bases, with 14 bases between them.

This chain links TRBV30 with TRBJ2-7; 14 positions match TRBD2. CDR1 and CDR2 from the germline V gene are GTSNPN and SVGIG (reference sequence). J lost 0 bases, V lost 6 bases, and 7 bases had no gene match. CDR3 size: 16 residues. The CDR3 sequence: CACRTSGRFSSYEQYF. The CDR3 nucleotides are TGTGCCTGTAGGACTAGCGGGAGGTTTAGCTCCTACGAGCAGTACTTC.

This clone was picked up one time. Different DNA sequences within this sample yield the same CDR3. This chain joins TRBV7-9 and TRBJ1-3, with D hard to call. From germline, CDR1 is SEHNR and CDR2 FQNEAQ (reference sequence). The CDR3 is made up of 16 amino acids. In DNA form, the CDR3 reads TGTTCTAGCAGCTTAGCGCGGGCAGCTTCTGGAAACACCATATATTTT. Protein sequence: CSSSLARAASGNTIYF.

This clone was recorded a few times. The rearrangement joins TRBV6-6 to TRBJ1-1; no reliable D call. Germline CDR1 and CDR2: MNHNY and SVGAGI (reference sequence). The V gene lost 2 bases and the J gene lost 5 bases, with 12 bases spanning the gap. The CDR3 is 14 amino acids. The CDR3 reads CASSYPGKGTEAFF. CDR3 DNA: TGTGCCAGCAGTTACCCGGGGAAAGGGACTGAAGCTTTCTTT.

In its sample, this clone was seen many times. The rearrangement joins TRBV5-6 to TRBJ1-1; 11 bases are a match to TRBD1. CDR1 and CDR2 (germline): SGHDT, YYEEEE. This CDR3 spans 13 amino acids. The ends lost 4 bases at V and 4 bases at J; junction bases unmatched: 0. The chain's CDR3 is CASSGTGGTEAFF. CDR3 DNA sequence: TGTGCCAGCAGCGGGACAGGGGGCACTGAAGCTTTCTTT.

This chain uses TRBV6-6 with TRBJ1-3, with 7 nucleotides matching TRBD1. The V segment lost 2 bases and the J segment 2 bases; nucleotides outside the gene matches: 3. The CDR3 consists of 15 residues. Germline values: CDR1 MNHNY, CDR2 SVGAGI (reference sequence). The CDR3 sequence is CASSYKGAPGNTIYF. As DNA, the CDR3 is TGTGCCAGCAGTTACAAGGGGGCTCCTGGAAACACCATATATTTT.

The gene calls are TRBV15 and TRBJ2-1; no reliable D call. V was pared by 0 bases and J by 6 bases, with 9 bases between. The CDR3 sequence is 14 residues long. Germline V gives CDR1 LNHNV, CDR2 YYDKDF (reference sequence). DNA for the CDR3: TGTGCCACCAGCAGAGAGACATGGGCCAATGAGCAGTTCTTC. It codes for CATSRETWANEQFF.

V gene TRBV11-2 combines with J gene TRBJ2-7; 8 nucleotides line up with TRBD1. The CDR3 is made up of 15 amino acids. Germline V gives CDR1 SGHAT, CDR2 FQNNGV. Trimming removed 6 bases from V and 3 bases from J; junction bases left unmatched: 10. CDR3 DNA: TGTGCCAGCAGTGGGTTCCGGGACAGGTTCTACGAGCAGTACTTC. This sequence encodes CASSGFRDRFYEQYF.

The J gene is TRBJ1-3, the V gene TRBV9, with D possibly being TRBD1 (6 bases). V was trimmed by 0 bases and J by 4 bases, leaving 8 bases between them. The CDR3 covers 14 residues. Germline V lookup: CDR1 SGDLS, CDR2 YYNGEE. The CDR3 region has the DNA TGTGCCAGCAGCGTAGCAGGGGTCGGAAACACCATATATTTT. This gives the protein CASSVAGVGNTIYF.

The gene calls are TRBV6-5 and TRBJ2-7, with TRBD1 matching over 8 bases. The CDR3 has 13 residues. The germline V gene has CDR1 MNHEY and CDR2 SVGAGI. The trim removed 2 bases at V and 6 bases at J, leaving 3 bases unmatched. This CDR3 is CASSYPDRVEQYF. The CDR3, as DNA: TGTGCCAGCAGTTACCCGGACAGGGTCGAGCAGTACTTC.

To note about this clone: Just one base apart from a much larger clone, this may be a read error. The CDR3 region has the DNA TGTGCTGCGAACAGGGGTAACCGGCCCCAGCATTTT. Translating gives CAANRGNRPQHF. The chain links TRBV25-1 to TRBJ1-5, with TRBD1 identical over 7 bases. The CDR3 sequence is 12 residues long. Per germline, CDR1 MGHDK and CDR2 SYGVNS. The full variable domain, with the rest looked up from reference TRBV25-1 and TRBJ1-5, is EADIYQTPRYLVIGTGKKITLECSQTMGHDKMYWYQQDPGMELHLIHYSYGVNSTEKGDLSSESTVSRIRTEHFPLTLESARPSHTSQYLCAANRGNRPQHFGDGTRLSIL.